Below, one TCR beta chain is given with its context. There are 13 residues in the CDR3. Trimming shortened V by 6 bases and J by 5 bases, and 13 bases separated the two germline ends. CDR1 is MNHEY, CDR2 SMNVEV, per germline (reference sequence). This sample is drawn from a study of control samples from healthy donors and cancer patients. Measured with immunoSEQ multiplex PCR; TCRdb has only the in-frame clones, and not every one. The table has about 410,000 clones, about nine tenths seen once. This chain links TRBV27 with TRBJ1-1; D not resolved. Sequenced sample: PBMCs. This clonotype was obtained from a man aged 35-49 years with head and neck cancer. This chain's CDR3 is CASSLQPKTEAFF. Here the CDR3 DNA reads TGTGCCAGCAGCCTTCAACCGAAGACTGAAGCTTTCTTT.